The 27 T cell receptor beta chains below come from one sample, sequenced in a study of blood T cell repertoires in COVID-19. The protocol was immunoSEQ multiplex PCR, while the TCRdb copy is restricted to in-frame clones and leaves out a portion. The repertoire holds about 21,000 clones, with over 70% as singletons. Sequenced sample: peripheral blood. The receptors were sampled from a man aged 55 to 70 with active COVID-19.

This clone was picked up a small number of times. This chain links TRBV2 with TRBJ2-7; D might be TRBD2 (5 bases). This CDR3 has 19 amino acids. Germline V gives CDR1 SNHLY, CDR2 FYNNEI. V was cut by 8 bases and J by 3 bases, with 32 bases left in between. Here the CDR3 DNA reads TGTGCCAGCGTTCCATGGGGATCCCCTCTCCTAGCCTCCTACTACGAGCAGTACTTC. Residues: CASVPWGSPLLASYYEQYF.

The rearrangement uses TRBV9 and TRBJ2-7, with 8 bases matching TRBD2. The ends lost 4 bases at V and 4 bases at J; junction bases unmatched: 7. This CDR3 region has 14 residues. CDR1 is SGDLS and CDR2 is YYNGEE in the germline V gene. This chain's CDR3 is CASSPSTSGYEQYF. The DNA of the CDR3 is TGTGCCAGCAGCCCCAGCACTAGCGGTTACGAGCAGTACTTC. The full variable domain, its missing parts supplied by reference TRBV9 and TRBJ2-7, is DSGVTQTPKHLITATGQRVTLRCSPRSGDLSVYWYQQSLDQGLQFLIQYYNGEERAKGNILERFSAQQFPDLHSELNLSSLELGDSALYFCASSPSTSGYEQYFGPGTRLTVT.

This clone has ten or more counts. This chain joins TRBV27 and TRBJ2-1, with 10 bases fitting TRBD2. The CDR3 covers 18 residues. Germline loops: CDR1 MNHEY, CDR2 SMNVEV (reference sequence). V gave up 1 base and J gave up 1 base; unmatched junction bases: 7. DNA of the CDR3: TGTGCCAGCAGTTTATTGAAGCGGGAGGGCCTGTCCTACAATGAGCAGTTCTTC. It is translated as CASSLLKREGLSYNEQFF.

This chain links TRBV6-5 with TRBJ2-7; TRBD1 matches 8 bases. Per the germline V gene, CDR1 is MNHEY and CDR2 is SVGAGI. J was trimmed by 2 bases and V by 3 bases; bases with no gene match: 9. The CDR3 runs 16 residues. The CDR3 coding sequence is TGTGCCAGCAGTTATAGAAGGCCCAGGGGGCCCTACGAGCAGTACTTC. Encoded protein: CASSYRRPRGPYEQYF.

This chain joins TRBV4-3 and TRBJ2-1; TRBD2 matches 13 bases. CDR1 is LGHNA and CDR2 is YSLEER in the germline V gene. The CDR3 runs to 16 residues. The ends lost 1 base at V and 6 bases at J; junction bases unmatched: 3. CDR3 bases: TGCGCCAGCAGCCAAGGGGGACTAGCGGGGCCCAATGAGCAGTTCTTC. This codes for CASSQGGLAGPNEQFF.

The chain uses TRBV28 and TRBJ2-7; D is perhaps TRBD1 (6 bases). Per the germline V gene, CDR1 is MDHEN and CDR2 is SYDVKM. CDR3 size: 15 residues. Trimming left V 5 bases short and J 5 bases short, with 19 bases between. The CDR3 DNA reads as TGTGCCAGCAGTGGTTCCGGGACACCGGTCCACGAGCAGTACTTC. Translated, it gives CASSGSGTPVHEQYF.

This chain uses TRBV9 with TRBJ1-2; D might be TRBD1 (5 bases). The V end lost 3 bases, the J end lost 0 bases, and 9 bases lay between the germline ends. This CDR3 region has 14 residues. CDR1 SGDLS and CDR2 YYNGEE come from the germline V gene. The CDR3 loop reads CASSGRDPNYGYTF. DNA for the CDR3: TGTGCCAGCAGCGGGAGGGACCCTAACTATGGCTACACCTTC. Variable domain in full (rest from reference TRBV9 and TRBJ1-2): DSGVTQTPKHLITATGQRVTLRCSPRSGDLSVYWYQQSLDQGLQFLIQYYNGEERAKGNILERFSAQQFPDLHSELNLSSLELGDSALYFCASSGRDPNYGYTFGSGTRLTVV.

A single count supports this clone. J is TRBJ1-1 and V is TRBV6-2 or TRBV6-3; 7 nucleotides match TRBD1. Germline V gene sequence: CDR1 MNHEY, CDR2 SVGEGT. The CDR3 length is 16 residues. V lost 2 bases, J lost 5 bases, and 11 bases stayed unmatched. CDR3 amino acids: CASSYQIGGAGTEAFF. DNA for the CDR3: TGTGCCAGCAGTTACCAAATAGGGGGCGCGGGTACTGAAGCTTTCTTT.

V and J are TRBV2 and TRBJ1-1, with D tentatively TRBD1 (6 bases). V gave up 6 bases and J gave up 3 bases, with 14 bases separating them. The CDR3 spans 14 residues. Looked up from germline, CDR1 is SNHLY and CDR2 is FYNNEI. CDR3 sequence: CASRGETGYTEAFF. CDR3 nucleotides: TGTGCCAGCAGGGGAGAGACAGGATACACTGAAGCTTTCTTT.

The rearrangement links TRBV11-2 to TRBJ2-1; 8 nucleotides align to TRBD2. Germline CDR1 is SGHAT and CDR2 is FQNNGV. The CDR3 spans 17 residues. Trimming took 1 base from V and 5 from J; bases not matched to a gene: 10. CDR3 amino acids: CASSLGPAGALNNEQFF. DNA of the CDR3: TGTGCCAGCAGCTTAGGCCCAGCGGGGGCCCTCAACAATGAGCAGTTCTTC.

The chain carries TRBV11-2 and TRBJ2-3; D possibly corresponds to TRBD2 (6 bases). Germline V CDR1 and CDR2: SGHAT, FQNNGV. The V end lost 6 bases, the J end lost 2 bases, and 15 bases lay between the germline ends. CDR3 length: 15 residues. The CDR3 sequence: CASSLRAGTTDTQYF. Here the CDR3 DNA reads TGTGCCAGCAGTCTAAGGGCGGGGACCACAGATACGCAGTATTTT.

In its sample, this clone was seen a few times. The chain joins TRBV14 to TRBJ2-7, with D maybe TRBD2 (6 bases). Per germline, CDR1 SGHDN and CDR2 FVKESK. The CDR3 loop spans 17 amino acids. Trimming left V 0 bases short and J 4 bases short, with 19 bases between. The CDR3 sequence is CASSQDQTGADRYEQYF. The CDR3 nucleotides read TGTGCCAGCAGCCAAGATCAGACGGGAGCCGACCGATACGAGCAGTACTTC.

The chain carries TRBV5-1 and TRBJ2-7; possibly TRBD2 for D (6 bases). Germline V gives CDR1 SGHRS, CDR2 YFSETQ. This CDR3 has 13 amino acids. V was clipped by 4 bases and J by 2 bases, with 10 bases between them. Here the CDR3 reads CASSGGTAYEQYF. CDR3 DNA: TGCGCCAGCAGCGGGGGGACGGCCTACGAGCAGTACTTC.

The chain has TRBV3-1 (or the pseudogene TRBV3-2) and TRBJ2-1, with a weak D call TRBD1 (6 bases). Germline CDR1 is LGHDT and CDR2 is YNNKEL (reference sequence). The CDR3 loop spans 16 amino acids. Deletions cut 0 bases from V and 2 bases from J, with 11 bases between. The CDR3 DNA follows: TGTGCCAGCAGCCAAGAATCCAGGGGTCCCTACAATGAGCAGTTCTTC. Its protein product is CASSQESRGPYNEQFF.

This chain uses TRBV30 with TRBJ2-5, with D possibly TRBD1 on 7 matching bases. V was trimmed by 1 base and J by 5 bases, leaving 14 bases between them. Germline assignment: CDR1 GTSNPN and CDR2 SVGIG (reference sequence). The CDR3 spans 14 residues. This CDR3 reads CAWSGDSGGETQYF. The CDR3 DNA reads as TGTGCCTGGAGTGGGGACAGTGGGGGGGAGACCCAGTACTTC.

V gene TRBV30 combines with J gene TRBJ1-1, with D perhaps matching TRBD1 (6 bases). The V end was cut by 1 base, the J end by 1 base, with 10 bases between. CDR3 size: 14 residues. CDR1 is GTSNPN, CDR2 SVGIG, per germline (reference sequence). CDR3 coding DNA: TGTGCCTGGAGTGGACGGACAGCGAACACTGAAGCTTTCTTT. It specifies CAWSGRTANTEAFF.

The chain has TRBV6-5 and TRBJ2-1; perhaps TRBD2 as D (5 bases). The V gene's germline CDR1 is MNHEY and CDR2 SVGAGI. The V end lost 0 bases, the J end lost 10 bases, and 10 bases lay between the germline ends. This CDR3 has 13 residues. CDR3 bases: TGTGCCAGCAGTTACTCGCAAAGGAGGGAGCAGTTCTTC. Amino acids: CASSYSQRREQFF.

The CDR3 here is CASSSAGASTDTQYF. CDR3 in DNA: TGTGCCAGCAGTTCGGCAGGGGCGAGCACAGATACGCAGTATTTT. The V and J genes are TRBV27 and TRBJ2-3; TRBD1 might be the D (6 bases). Germline V lookup: CDR1 MNHEY, CDR2 SMNVEV (reference sequence). CDR3 size: 15 residues. Trimming left V 4 bases short and J 0 bases short, with 11 bases between.

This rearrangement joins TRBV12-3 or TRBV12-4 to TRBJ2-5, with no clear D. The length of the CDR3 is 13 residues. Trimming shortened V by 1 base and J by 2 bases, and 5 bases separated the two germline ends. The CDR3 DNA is TGTGCCAGCAGTTTAGGTCTGCAAGAGACCCAGTACTTC. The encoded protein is CASSLGLQETQYF.

CDR3 in amino acids: CASSQRTGYEQYF. CDR3 coding DNA: TGTGCCAGCAGCCAGCGGACAGGCTACGAGCAGTACTTC. The chain recombines TRBV3-1 (or the pseudogene TRBV3-2) with TRBJ2-7; 7 bases are a match to TRBD1. The CDR3 spans 13 residues. Germline V gene lookup returns CDR1 LGHDT and CDR2 YNNKEL (reference sequence). The ends lost 3 bases at V and 3 bases at J; junction bases unmatched: 2.

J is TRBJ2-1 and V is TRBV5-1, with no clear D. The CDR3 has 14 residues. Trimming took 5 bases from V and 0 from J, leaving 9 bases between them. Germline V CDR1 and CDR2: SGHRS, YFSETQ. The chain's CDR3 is CASRAQSSYNEQFF. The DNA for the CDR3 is TGCGCCAGCAGAGCGCAGAGCTCCTACAATGAGCAGTTCTTC.

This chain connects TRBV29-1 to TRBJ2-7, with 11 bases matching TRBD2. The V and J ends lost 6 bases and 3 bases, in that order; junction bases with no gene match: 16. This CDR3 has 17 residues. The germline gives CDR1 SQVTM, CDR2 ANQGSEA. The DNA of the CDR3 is TGCAGCGTGAAGTGGGGGGAGGGACTAGCGGTACTCTACGAGCAGTACTTC. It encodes CSVKWGEGLAVLYEQYF.

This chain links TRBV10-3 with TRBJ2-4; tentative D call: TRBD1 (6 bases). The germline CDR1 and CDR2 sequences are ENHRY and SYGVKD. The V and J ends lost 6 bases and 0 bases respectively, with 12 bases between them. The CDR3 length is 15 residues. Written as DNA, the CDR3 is TGTGCCATCAGCACAGGGCAGCTAGCCAAAAACATTCAGTACTTC. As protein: CAISTGQLAKNIQYF.

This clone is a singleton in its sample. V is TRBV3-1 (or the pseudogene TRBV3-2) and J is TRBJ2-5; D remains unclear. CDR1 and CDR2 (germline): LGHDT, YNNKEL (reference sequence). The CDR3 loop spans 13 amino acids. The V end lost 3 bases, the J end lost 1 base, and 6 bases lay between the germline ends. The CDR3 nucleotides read TGTGCCAGCAGCCAGAGGTCCCAAGAGACCCAGTACTTC. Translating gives CASSQRSQETQYF.

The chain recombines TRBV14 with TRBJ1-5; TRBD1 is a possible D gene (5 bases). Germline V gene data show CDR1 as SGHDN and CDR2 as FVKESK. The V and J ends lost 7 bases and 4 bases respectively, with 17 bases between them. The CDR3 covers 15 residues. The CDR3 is CASKFRANLNQPQHF. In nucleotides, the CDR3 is TGTGCCAGCAAGTTCAGGGCAAATCTTAATCAGCCCCAGCATTTT.

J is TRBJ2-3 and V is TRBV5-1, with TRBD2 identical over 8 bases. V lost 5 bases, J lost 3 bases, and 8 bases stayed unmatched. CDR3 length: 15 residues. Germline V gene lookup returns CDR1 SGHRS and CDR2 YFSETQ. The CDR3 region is CASRYSGDLTDTQYF. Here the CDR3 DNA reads TGCGCCAGCAGATATAGCGGGGATTTAACAGATACGCAGTATTTT.

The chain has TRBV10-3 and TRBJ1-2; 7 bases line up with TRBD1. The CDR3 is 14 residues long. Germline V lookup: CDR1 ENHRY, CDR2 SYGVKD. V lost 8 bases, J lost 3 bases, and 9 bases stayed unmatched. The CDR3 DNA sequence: TGTGCCATCGGTAGACAGGGATGGGACTATGGCTACACCTTC. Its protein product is CAIGRQGWDYGYTF.